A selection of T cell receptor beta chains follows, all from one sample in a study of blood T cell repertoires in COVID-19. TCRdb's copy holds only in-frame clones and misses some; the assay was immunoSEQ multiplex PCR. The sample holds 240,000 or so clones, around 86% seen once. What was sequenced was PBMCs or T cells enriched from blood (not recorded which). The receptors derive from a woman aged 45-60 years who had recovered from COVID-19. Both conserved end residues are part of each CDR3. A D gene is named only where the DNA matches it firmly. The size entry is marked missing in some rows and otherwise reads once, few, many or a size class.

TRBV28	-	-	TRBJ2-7	CASSSHPAGNSYEQYF	TGTGCCAGCAGTTCCCACCCCGCCGGGAACTCCTACGAGCAGTACTTC
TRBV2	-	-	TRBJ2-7	CASSPGQSSREQYF	TGTGCCAGCAGTCCGGGACAATCGTCGCGCGAGCAGTACTTC
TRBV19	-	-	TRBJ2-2	CASSTSQGPFNTGELFF	TGTGCCAGTAGTACATCACAGGGACCTTTCAACACCGGGGAGCTGTTTTTT
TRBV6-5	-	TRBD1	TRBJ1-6	CASSRDRGSPLHF	TGTGCCAGCAGCCGGGACAGGGGTTCACCCCTCCACTTT
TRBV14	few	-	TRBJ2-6	CASSYRDTYSGANVLTF	TGTGCCAGCAGCTACCGGGACACTTACTCTGGGGCCAACGTCCTGACTTTC
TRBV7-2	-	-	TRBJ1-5	CASSPGPGGNQPQHF	TGTGCCAGCAGCCCCGGCCCAGGGGGCAATCAGCCCCAGCATTTT
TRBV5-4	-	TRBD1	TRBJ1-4	CASSSGTANEKLFF	TGTGCCAGCAGCTCCGGGACAGCTAATGAAAAACTGTTTTTT
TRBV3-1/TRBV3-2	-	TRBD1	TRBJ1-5	CACDRGNQPQHF	TGTGCCTGCGACAGGGGAAATCAGCCCCAGCATTTT
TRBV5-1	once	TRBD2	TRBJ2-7	CASSTETSGNPYEQYF	TGCGCCAGCAGCACGGAGACTAGCGGGAACCCCTACGAGCAGTACTTC
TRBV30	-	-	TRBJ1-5	CAWSKDTRNQPQHF	TGTGCCTGGAGCAAGGACACGCGCAATCAGCCCCAGCATTTT
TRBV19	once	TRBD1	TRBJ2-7	CASSKTGSSYEQYF	TGTGCCAGTAGTAAGACAGGGAGCTCCTACGAGCAGTACTTC
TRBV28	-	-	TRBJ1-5	CAIRGANQPQHF	TGTGCCATCCGTGGGGCAAATCAGCCCCAGCATTTT
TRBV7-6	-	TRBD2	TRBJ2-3	CASSFGILATGTDTQYF	TGTGCCAGCAGCTTTGGGATACTAGCGACCGGCACAGATACGCAGTATTTT
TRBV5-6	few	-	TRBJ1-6	CASSPQATDRQRYNSPLHF	TGTGCCAGCAGCCCACAAGCGACGGACAGACAACGCTATAATTCACCCCTCCACTTT
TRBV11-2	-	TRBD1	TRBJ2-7	CASRRGQGTYEQYF	TGTGCCAGCAGGCGAGGACAGGGAACCTACGAGCAGTACTTC
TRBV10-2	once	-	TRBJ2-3	CASPRSGSPSTDTQYF	TGCGCCAGTCCCCGAAGCGGGTCACCTAGCACAGATACGCAGTATTTT
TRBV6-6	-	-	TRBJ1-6	CASVSPESSYNSPLHF	TGTGCCAGCGTTAGTCCGGAGAGCTCCTATAATTCACCCCTCCACTTT
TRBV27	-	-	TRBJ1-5	CASSPIYWGSNQPQHF	TGTGCCAGCAGCCCGATTTATTGGGGCAGCAATCAGCCCCAGCATTTT
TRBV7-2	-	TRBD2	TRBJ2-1	CASSLALSLAGEYNEQFF	TGTGCCAGCAGCTTAGCGCTTTCCCTAGCGGGGGAATACAATGAGCAGTTCTTC
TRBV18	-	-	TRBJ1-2	CASSQQGNGYTF	TGTGCCAGCTCCCAACAGGGAAATGGCTACACCTTC
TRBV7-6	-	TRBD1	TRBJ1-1	CASSQTGVNTEAFF	TGTGCCAGCAGCCAGACAGGGGTGAACACTGAAGCTTTCTTT
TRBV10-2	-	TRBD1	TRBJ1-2	CASSPVGQGNGYTF	TGCGCCAGCAGTCCTGTCGGACAGGGCAATGGCTACACCTTC
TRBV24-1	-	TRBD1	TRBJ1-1	CATRGTGVRTEAFF	TGTGCCACCAGGGGGACAGGGGTTCGCACTGAAGCTTTCTTT
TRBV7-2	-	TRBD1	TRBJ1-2	CASSWDRNYGYTF	TGTGCCAGCAGCTGGGACAGAAACTATGGCTACACCTTC